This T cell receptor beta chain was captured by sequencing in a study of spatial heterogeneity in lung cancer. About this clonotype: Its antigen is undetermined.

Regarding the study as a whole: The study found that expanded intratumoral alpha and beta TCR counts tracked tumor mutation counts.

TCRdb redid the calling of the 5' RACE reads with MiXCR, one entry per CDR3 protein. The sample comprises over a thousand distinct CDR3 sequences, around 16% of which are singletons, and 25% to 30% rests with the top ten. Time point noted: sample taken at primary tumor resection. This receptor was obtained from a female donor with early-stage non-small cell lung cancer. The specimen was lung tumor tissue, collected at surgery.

The CDR3 is CASSVRQGYTIYF. DNA for the CDR3: TGTGCCAGCAGCGTACGCCAGGGGTACACCATATATTTT. The chain employs TRBV9 and TRBJ1-3, with D possibly matching TRBD1 (6 bases). V lost 1 base and J lost 8, with 10 bases in between. This CDR3 is 13 amino acids long. Germline loops: CDR1 SGDLS, CDR2 YYNGEE.